Listed below are T cell receptor beta chains from one sample, sequenced in a study of human T cells and chemical hapten exposure. TCRdb reanalysed the RACE reads using MiXCR and keeps one entry per CDR3 protein. Here the sample spans roughly 71,000 distinct CDR3 sequences, around 10% being singletons. The input for sequencing was whole blood, taken in connection with sensitization to the hapten diphenylcyclopropenone (DPC). The receptors stem from a woman aged 45-65 years with alopecia areata. Some clones in this sample may be carry-over from other donors' samples. CDR3s leave out the opening cysteine and the closing phenylalanine or tryptophan. D genes are given only for firm matches. A row's size may be missing; if present it is once, few, many or a size class.

clone size: -
V gene: TRBV13
D gene: -
J gene: TRBJ2-1
CDR3 protein: ASSLKSTEQF

clone size: many
V gene: TRBV5-1
D gene: -
J gene: TRBJ2-3
CDR3 protein: ASSLQGTDTQY

clone size: -
V gene: TRBV10-3
D gene: TRBD1
J gene: TRBJ1-5
CDR3 protein: AISDGDRGNQPQH

clone size: -
V gene: TRBV7-2
D gene: TRBD2
J gene: TRBJ2-7
CDR3 protein: ASSSRTSGSYEQY

clone size: many
V gene: TRBV27
D gene: -
J gene: TRBJ2-1
CDR3 protein: ASSLTASSYNEQF

clone size: many
V gene: TRBV7-6
D gene: -
J gene: TRBJ2-5
CDR3 protein: ASSRRMQETQY

clone size: many
V gene: TRBV2
D gene: -
J gene: TRBJ2-7
CDR3 protein: ATGSQGGSYEQY

clone size: -
V gene: TRBV7-2
D gene: -
J gene: TRBJ1-6
CDR3 protein: ASSLTGSSPLH

clone size: many
V gene: TRBV29-1
D gene: -
J gene: TRBJ1-1
CDR3 protein: SVKAGRTEAF

clone size: few
V gene: TRBV28
D gene: -
J gene: TRBJ1-5
CDR3 protein: ASSLLNQPQH

clone size: -
V gene: TRBV28
D gene: -
J gene: TRBJ2-3
CDR3 protein: ASSSRLDTQY

clone size: few
V gene: TRBV9
D gene: TRBD1
J gene: TRBJ1-5
CDR3 protein: ASSPSQGMSNQPQH

clone size: many
V gene: TRBV20-1
D gene: -
J gene: TRBJ1-3
CDR3 protein: SASSGIAGNTIY

clone size: many
V gene: TRBV6-5
D gene: -
J gene: TRBJ1-5
CDR3 protein: ASSSHRGSNQPQH

clone size: -
V gene: TRBV6-5
D gene: -
J gene: TRBJ1-5
CDR3 protein: ASRKGWEGSNQPQH

clone size: many
V gene: TRBV9
D gene: TRBD1
J gene: TRBJ1-5
CDR3 protein: ASSLGTGGWQPQH

clone size: -
V gene: TRBV5-1
D gene: -
J gene: TRBJ2-6
CDR3 protein: ASSTRGSGANVLT

clone size: -
V gene: TRBV7-2
D gene: -
J gene: TRBJ1-5
CDR3 protein: ASSPRQNNQPQH

clone size: -
V gene: TRBV20-1
D gene: TRBD1
J gene: TRBJ1-1
CDR3 protein: SASRGQGRTEAF

clone size: many
V gene: TRBV19
D gene: TRBD2
J gene: TRBJ2-1
CDR3 protein: ASSINSGITYNEQF

clone size: few
V gene: TRBV4-2
D gene: -
J gene: TRBJ2-3
CDR3 protein: ASSQVLNTDTQY

clone size: many
V gene: TRBV3-1
D gene: -
J gene: TRBJ2-7
CDR3 protein: ASSPPWEQY

clone size: many
V gene: TRBV7-2
D gene: -
J gene: TRBJ2-1
CDR3 protein: ASSLGTRTSSYNEQF

clone size: few
V gene: TRBV12-3/TRBV12-4
D gene: -
J gene: TRBJ2-2
CDR3 protein: ASISEDYTGELF

clone size: few
V gene: TRBV28
D gene: TRBD1
J gene: TRBJ1-6
CDR3 protein: ASLGQGNSPLH

clone size: many
V gene: TRBV14
D gene: -
J gene: TRBJ2-7
CDR3 protein: ASSQDTLRDRSYEQY

clone size: few
V gene: TRBV5-1
D gene: -
J gene: TRBJ2-1
CDR3 protein: ASSHRASFEQF

clone size: many
V gene: TRBV14
D gene: TRBD2
J gene: TRBJ2-1
CDR3 protein: ASSQGPGREVDEQF

clone size: -
V gene: TRBV18
D gene: -
J gene: TRBJ2-5
CDR3 protein: ASSPSSPGVQETQY